This TCR beta chain was captured in a study of blood T cell repertoires in COVID-19. Looked up from germline, CDR1 is MGHRA and CDR2 is YSYEKL. This CDR3 has 17 amino acids. Trimming took 0 bases from V and 7 from J; bases not matched to a gene: 7. This clone appeared a few times. Profiled with immunoSEQ multiplex PCR; TCRdb holds only in-frame clones, not every one. Here the sample spans a few hundred thousand clones, roughly nine tenths being singletons. The receptor was derived from a woman between 45 and 65 years old who had been exposed to COVID-19. Source material: PBMCs or T cells enriched from blood (not recorded which). The chain joins TRBV4-1 to TRBJ1-6; the match to TRBD1 covers 9 bases. CDR3 sequence (DNA): TGCGCCAGCAGCCAAGATTTCGGGACAGGGCCCAATTCACCCCTCCACTTT. It specifies CASSQDFGTGPNSPLHF.